This T cell receptor (beta chain) was captured by sequencing in a study of T cells in Graves' hyperthyroidism and ophthalmopathy (dated by TCRdb to between 2018 and 2021). With respect to the entire study: Peripheral blood was sampled at the time of initial diagnosis, prior to any treatment. TCR V-J signatures able to tell the groups apart were searched for in a discovery cohort of around 95 patients, of whom around 43 had Graves' ophthalmopathy and roughly 58 had stable Graves' hyperthyroidism. Prospective prediction of ophthalmopathy was tested in an independent validation cohort consisting of some 18 hyperthyroidism patients and 17 patients who later progressed to ophthalmopathy. The 95 to 100 discovery patients were randomly split 7:3 into training and test sets. In addition, the study compared T-cell repertoires in thyroid tissue and in blood from several Graves' hyperthyroidism patients. After blood sampling, hyperthyroidism patients were treated with methimazole at a starting dose of 30 mg daily, and ophthalmopathy patients were treated with high-dose intravenous methylprednisolone. The paper reports TCR Vbeta CDR3 sequencing of approximately 140 peripheral blood samples: around 45 ophthalmopathy, under 85 hyperthyroidism and approximately 17 progressor patients.

General study outcomes and caveats: Most expanded thyroid clonotypes (frequency above 0.001) were also detected in blood, suggesting blood repertoires may reflect thyroid immune responses. Sample size was not statistically predetermined, and investigators were not blinded to group allocation. In validation, the model predicted progression to ophthalmopathy with 55% to 71% sensitivity and 72% to 85% specificity, a median of 6.5 months before onset. A model built on a 13 V-J signature distinguished ophthalmopathy from stable hyperthyroidism, reaching 85% to 90% sensitivity and about 81% specificity in cross-validation and 80%/75% in testing.

Stable Graves' hyperthyroidism was defined as the absence of progression to ophthalmopathy over 18 months of follow-up. Hyperthyroidism patients were newly diagnosed, had a disease duration of under 2 months, and were aged 18 to 65 years. Any patient with an uncontrolled infection, another autoimmune disease, pregnancy or lactation was excluded. Diagnoses relied on clinical symptoms, serum thyroxine and TRAb, thyroid ultrasound and orbital computed tomography. PBMCs were separated from approximately 9.9 ml of fresh peripheral blood using Ficoll-Paque density gradient centrifugation. Total RNA was extracted with Trizol reagent, and quality was checked on an Agilent 2100 Bioanalyzer. The TCR beta CDR3 regions were amplified from the RNA transcripts. The TCR CDR3 was subjected to a first round of RT-PCR using the HTBI primer set and the Qiagen OneStep RT-PCR kit. The libraries were constructed in a second round of multiplex PCR and then size-selected and purified. Libraries were sequenced paired-end with 100 bp reads on an Illumina HiSeq2000. The authors' pipeline ran thus. SOAPnuke was used to process the raw data, with reads discarded if the reads contained adapters or uncalled bases, had a mean Phred below 15, or lacked an exact constant-primer or identifier match. COPE v1.2.5 was used to merge the high-quality paired reads, and each unique nucleotide sequence was defined as a clonotype. Clonotypes were aligned to IMGT TRBV, TRBD and TRBJ reference segments using MiTCR v1.1. The analysis included only V-J combinations with a frequency above 0.0001, which together covered more than 99% of the repertoires. A TCS score was defined as the ratio of F50 (clonal expansion) to E x V (chaos), with BLOSUM62-based TCRdist applied between CDR3 peptides within each V-J. Welch's t-statistics and random forest reduced roughly 530 V-J features to about 12, which were used in a naive Bayes classifier (R e1071). Using fastp trimming at Q25 and MiXCR clonotype assembly, TCRdb reanalyzed the public sequencing data and kept in-frame beta chains. Identical CDR3 protein sequences are pooled into one entry, listed with their most common genes and DNA. TCRdb, rather than the study authors, made the V and J calls. The sample includes hundreds of thousands of distinct CDR3 sequences, with less than 20% observed a single time. The ten largest clones represent roughly 7.7% of the sample.

As regards this clonotype: The target of this receptor is not known. The record has no base qualities; no much larger clone is one base away.

The sample taken for sequencing was blood. This TCR came from a woman between 18 and 30 years old with Graves' hyperthyroidism.

DNA sequence: TGCAGTGCTAGGTGGGGAGGGACTTACAATGAGCAGTTCTTC. Translated, it reads CSARWGGTYNEQFF. The chain is encoded by TRBV20-1 joined to TRBJ2-1, and TRBD2 matches 7 of the central bases. V is pruned by 3 bases and J by 4 bases, leaving 6 bases of the junction without a gene match. The germline V gene (reference sequence) gives CDR1 as DFQATT and CDR2 as SNEGSKA. From the cysteine up to the phenylalanine, the CDR3 has a length of 14 residues. The only DNA kept is the CDR3, 42 bases in frame from the first base.